The sequence of this T cell receptor (beta chain) was determined in a study of cytomegalovirus exposure and HLA in healthy donors. Whole-study results and caveats: What TCR beta sequences reportedly achieved was accurate prediction of HLA-A and HLA-B alleles in most subjects. The study flagged 150 to 200 TCR beta chains as cytomegalovirus-associated. The classifier reportedly diagnosed cytomegalovirus status with high specificity and sensitivity.

60 Vbeta and 13 Jbeta primers were used in PCR. Profiled with immunoSEQ multiplex PCR; TCRdb holds only in-frame clones, not every one. The sample consists of 150,000 to 200,000 clones, around 80% of them appearing once. As to this clone: What it binds is unknown.

The clonotype comes from a man in his forties in good health and CMV-seronegative. The material sequenced was PBMCs.

CDR3 coding DNA: TGTGCCAGCAGCCTGGGAAGCGGGGGGGATACGCAGTATTTT. Its translation: CASSLGSGGDTQYF. The gene calls are TRBV9 and TRBJ2-3; 9 bases are shared with TRBD2. The CDR3 consists of 14 residues. Trimming took 4 bases from V and 6 from J; bases not matched to a gene: 6. Per germline, CDR1 SGDLS and CDR2 YYNGEE.